This T cell receptor beta chain was captured in a study of shared clonotypes between healthy human individuals. Overall study: The people who gave samples were a couple of women and a few men aged 18 to 49. Three plates were used per donor for CD4 naive, three for CD4 memory, two for CD8 naive and one for CD8 memory. General observations from the study: Sampling was confined to blood; repertoires within tissues likely differ. Non-shared clonotypes showed lower generation probabilities than clonotypes common to all four donors.

Here immunoSEQ multiplex PCR was the method, and the copy in TCRdb shows in-frame clones only, minus some. The top ten clones hold approximately 1.7% of a sample with some 2.1 million clones, about 93% of them seen once. CD45RO-negative, CCR7-selected cells formed the naive CD8 fraction, which excluded terminally differentiated effector memory CD45RA+ cells. The ends were cut back, 0 bases at V and 2 bases at J, with 8 bases in the middle. Germline CDR1 reads MNHEY; CDR2 reads SMNVEV (reference sequence). This CDR3 region has 15 residues. As regards this clone: Its target is unknown. The same CDR3 also results from other DNA sequences found in this sample.

The J gene is TRBJ2-1, the V gene TRBV27; D is perhaps TRBD2 (6 bases). Source material: naive CD8+ T cells from PBMCs. The clonotype originates from a man in his late teens or twenties in good health. Some clones in this sample may be carry-over from other donors' samples. CDR3 sequence (DNA): TGTGCCAGCAGTTTATCGGGCGGGGCCTACAATGAGCAGTTCTTC. Amino acids: CASSLSGGAYNEQFF.